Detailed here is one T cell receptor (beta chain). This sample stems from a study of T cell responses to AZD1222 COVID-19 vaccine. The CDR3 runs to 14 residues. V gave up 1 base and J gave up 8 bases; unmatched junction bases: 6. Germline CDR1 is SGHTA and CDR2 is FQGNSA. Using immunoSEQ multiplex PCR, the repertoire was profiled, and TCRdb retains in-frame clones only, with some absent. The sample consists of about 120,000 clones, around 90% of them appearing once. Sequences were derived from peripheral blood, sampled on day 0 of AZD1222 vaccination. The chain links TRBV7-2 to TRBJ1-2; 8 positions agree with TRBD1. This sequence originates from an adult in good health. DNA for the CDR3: TGTGCCAGCAGCTTAGTAACAGGGGGAAGAGGCTACACCTTC. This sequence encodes CASSLVTGGRGYTF.